A single sample gave rise to the 14 T cell receptor beta chains below, sequenced in a study of identical twins. A single record per CDR3 protein comes from TCRdb applying MiXCR to the 5' RACE reads. The table shows some 1,700,000 distinct CDR3 sequences, with 25% to 35% occurring only once. Material for sequencing was cord blood. The receptor set was obtained from a newborn girl in good health.

The chain's CDR3 is CASSTITAGLAVTGELFF. The CDR3 DNA follows: TGTGCCAGCAGTACGATAACGGCTGGACTAGCGGTCACCGGGGAGCTGTTTTTT. The chain is built from TRBV6-1 and TRBJ2-2, with 10 bases matching TRBD2. V shed 5 bases, J shed 4 bases, and the junction held 13 bases outside the gene matches. The CDR3 totals 18 residues. Germline V gene lookup returns CDR1 MNHNS and CDR2 SASEGT.

The table lists this clonotype with a few counts. The gene calls are TRBV10-3 and TRBJ2-7; 11 bases match TRBD2. The trim removed 3 bases at V and 2 bases at J, leaving 24 bases unmatched. Germline loops: CDR1 ENHRY, CDR2 SYGVKD. The CDR3 consists of 22 residues. CDR3: CAISDSLGGTALAGGLPYEQYF. The CDR3 DNA sequence: TGTGCCATCAGTGATTCCTTGGGGGGGACAGCTCTAGCGGGAGGTTTACCCTACGAGCAGTACTTC.

This clonotype appeared a few times. The chain couples TRBV12-3 or TRBV12-4 to TRBJ2-1; 9 nucleotides line up with TRBD2. The J segment lost 5 bases and the V segment lost 1 base, leaving 6 bases of the junction unmatched. This CDR3 has 16 amino acids. The CDR3 is CASSLGARLADNEQFF. CDR3 nucleotides: TGTGCCAGCAGTTTAGGAGCGAGACTAGCGGACAATGAGCAGTTCTTC.

The CDR3 spells CATSDWTGKGTDTQYF. CDR3 nucleotides: TGTGCCACCAGTGACTGGACAGGGAAGGGCACAGATACGCAGTATTTT. The chain recombines TRBV24-1 with TRBJ2-3, with TRBD1 matching over 8 bases. Germline assignment: CDR1 KGHDR and CDR2 SFDVKD. The CDR3 has 16 amino acids. The V and J ends lost 4 bases and 1 base, in that order; junction bases with no gene match: 6.

This clonotype was counted between two and nine times. CDR3: CASSLGGTENEKLFF. As DNA, the CDR3 is TGTGCCAGCAGCTTAGGTGGGACAGAGAATGAAAAACTGTTTTTT. This chain links TRBV7-9 with TRBJ1-4, with TRBD1 matching 7 bases. Germline loops: CDR1 SEHNR, CDR2 FQNEAQ (reference sequence). The CDR3 contains 15 residues. Losses at the gene ends were 1 base for V and 5 bases for J; bases not matched to a gene: 4.

This clonotype has just a few counts. The V and J genes are TRBV5-1 and TRBJ2-7; 10 bases fit TRBD2. Germline V gives CDR1 SGHRS, CDR2 YFSETQ. V shed 4 bases and J 2 bases; nucleotides not matched to a gene: 3. This CDR3 comprises 14 residues. The CDR3 reads CASSTSGNAYEQYF. The CDR3 coding sequence is TGCGCCAGCAGCACTAGCGGGAACGCCTACGAGCAGTACTTC. Based on the CDR3 plus reference TRBV5-1 and TRBJ2-7, the full variable domain is KAGVTQTPRYLIKTRGQQVTLSCSPISGHRSVSWYQQTPGQGLQFLFEYFSETQRNKGNFPGRFSGRQFSNSRSEMNVSTLELGDSALYLCASSTSGNAYEQYFGPGTRLTVT.

The chain is built from TRBV3-1 and TRBJ2-3, with 7 bases fitting TRBD2. The V gene end was trimmed by 0 bases and the J gene end by 14 bases; junction bases not matched to a gene: 8. In germline, CDR1 is LGHDT, CDR2 YNNKEL (reference sequence). This CDR3 region has 13 residues. The CDR3 region has the DNA TGTGCCAGCAGCCAAGATCCTGCGGGGGAGGGGTATTTT. This sequence encodes CASSQDPAGEGYF.

The chain links TRBV10-3 to TRBJ1-4; D might be TRBD1 (5 bases). Germline V lookup: CDR1 ENHRY, CDR2 SYGVKD. The V gene lost 5 bases and the J gene lost 8 bases, with 24 bases spanning the gap. CDR3 length equals 17 residues. The CDR3 DNA reads TGTGCCATCAGTCCATCGGTCTCCGGGACGCCTCGCGAAAAACTGTTTTTT. This translates into CAISPSVSGTPREKLFF.

The V and J genes are TRBV6-1 and TRBJ2-7; TRBD2 matches at 11 bases. J gave up 5 bases and V 5 bases, and 5 bases lay outside the gene matches. The CDR3 totals 14 residues. Germline V gives CDR1 MNHNS, CDR2 SASEGT. CDR3 coding DNA: TGTGCCAGCAGTACTAGCGGGAGTCGCAACGAGCAGTACTTC. The encoded protein is CASSTSGSRNEQYF.

This clonotype was picked up one time. The chain is built from TRBV11-2 and TRBJ2-2; no firm D call. Trimming cost V 5 bases and J 1 base, with 17 bases left between them. The CDR3 totals 17 residues. Germline CDR1 is SGHAT and CDR2 is FQNNGV. CDR3 region: CASSPPPRRWNTGELFF. DNA of the CDR3: TGTGCCAGCAGCCCCCCTCCTCGGCGGTGGAACACCGGGGAGCTGTTTTTT.

CDR3 DNA: TGTGCCAGTTCGGGACCCGGCTACACCTTC. Its protein is CASSGPGYTF. The chain employs TRBV19 and TRBJ1-2; tentatively, D is TRBD1 (5 bases). Germline CDR1 LNHDA, CDR2 SQIVND (reference sequence). V lost 8 bases to trimming and J lost 8 bases, with 9 bases between them. The CDR3 runs to 10 residues.

This clonotype was detected only a few times. The chain couples TRBV2 to TRBJ1-2; D not certain. The CDR3 covers 14 residues. The V and J ends lost 5 bases and 6 bases respectively, with 16 bases between them. Germline loops: CDR1 SNHLY, CDR2 FYNNEI. In DNA, the CDR3 is TGTGCCAGCAGTAGACCTCTTGGAGGAGATGGCTACACCTTC. This sequence encodes CASSRPLGGDGYTF.

The chain carries TRBV10-3 and TRBJ2-1; D unresolved. Germline CDR1 and CDR2: ENHRY and SYGVKD. The CDR3 is 8 residues long. V was trimmed by 10 bases and J by 12 bases, leaving 7 bases between them. The CDR3 protein is CATGVQFF. The CDR3 DNA reads as TGTGCCACTGGCGTGCAGTTCTTC.

The chain has TRBV19 and TRBJ2-3; 9 nucleotides match TRBD2. This CDR3 has 14 residues. Germline CDR1 is LNHDA and CDR2 is SQIVND (reference sequence). The J segment lost 3 bases and the V segment lost 8 bases, leaving 6 bases of the junction unmatched. The CDR3 region is CASGSRGGTDTQYF. The CDR3 DNA sequence: TGTGCCAGTGGGTCGCGGGGGGGGACAGATACGCAGTATTTT.